Presented here are 21 T cell receptor beta chains from one specimen sequenced in a study of blood T cell repertoires in COVID-19. The table came from immunoSEQ multiplex PCR; TCRdb's copy has only in-frame clones and leaves some out. The sample holds about 230,000 clones, around 82% seen once. Sequenced sample: peripheral blood. The receptors stem from a man aged 50 to 59 with active or convalescent COVID-19.

The chain carries TRBV7-8 and TRBJ1-6; D is unclear. This CDR3 has 16 amino acids. Germline V lookup: CDR1 SGHVS, CDR2 FQNEAQ. The V and J ends lost 1 base and 9 bases respectively, with 16 bases between them. The CDR3 DNA reads TGTGCCAGCAGCTTAGTTGAGGATGCTCGGGTTTCACCCCTCCACTTT. Protein: CASSLVEDARVSPLHF.

V and J are TRBV30 and TRBJ1-5, with D possibly TRBD1 on 5 matching bases. Germline V gene lookup returns CDR1 GTSNPN and CDR2 SVGIG (reference sequence). The CDR3 covers 15 residues. V lost 0 bases, J lost 6 bases, and 15 bases lay in between. CDR3 sequence reads: CAWSVLPREGQPQHF. The CDR3 DNA reads as TGTGCCTGGAGTGTACTGCCCAGGGAAGGTCAGCCCCAGCATTTT.

The V gene is TRBV7-9, the J gene TRBJ1-1, with a weak D call TRBD1 (6 bases). Germline V gene data show CDR1 as SEHNR and CDR2 as FQNEAQ (reference sequence). The CDR3 is 13 residues long. Trimming removed 7 bases from V and 5 bases from J, with 14 bases in between. The CDR3 sequence is CASTTGGRTEAFF. The CDR3 nucleotides read TGTGCCAGCACCACGGGGGGGCGGACTGAAGCTTTCTTT. Drawing the rest from reference TRBV7-9 and TRBJ1-1, the complete variable domain is DTGVSQNPRHKITKRGQNVTFRCDPISEHNRLYWYRQTLGQGPEFLTYFQNEAQLEKSRLLSDRFSAERPKGSFSTLEIQRTEQGDSAMYLCASTTGGRTEAFFGQGTRLTVV.

This clone was seen a single time. The chain uses TRBV2 and TRBJ1-4, with D uncertain. The CDR3 has 12 residues. Germline values: CDR1 SNHLY, CDR2 FYNNEI. Trimming took 6 bases from V and 5 from J, leaving 7 bases between them. The CDR3 here is CASSILNEKLFF. The CDR3 DNA follows: TGTGCCAGCAGCATACTCAATGAAAAACTGTTTTTT.

The rearrangement uses TRBV6-5 and TRBJ1-4, with 7 bases matching TRBD1. The CDR3 runs 16 residues. V dropped 2 bases and J dropped 4; count of bases not matched to a gene: 7. Germline CDR1 and CDR2: MNHEY and SVGAGI. The CDR3 DNA follows: TGTGCCAGCAGTTACAACCACAGGGGCTTTAATGAAAAACTGTTTTTT. Its protein is CASSYNHRGFNEKLFF.

There are a few counts of this clone. The chain is built from TRBV9 and TRBJ1-1, with D unresolved. The V and J ends lost 0 bases and 4 bases respectively, with 10 bases between them. CDR1 and CDR2 (germline): SGDLS, YYNGEE. This CDR3 is built from 14 residues. The CDR3 DNA is TGTGCCAGCAGCGTAGTGGAGGGCCGCACTGAAGCTTTCTTT. Protein: CASSVVEGRTEAFF.

The chain couples TRBV9 to TRBJ2-7, with 8 bases fitting TRBD2. CDR3 length: 14 residues. V was clipped by 4 bases and J by 3 bases; unmatched bases: 6. The germline V gene encodes CDR1 SGDLS and CDR2 YYNGEE. CDR3 in DNA: TGTGCCAGCAGCCCCGGGGGGGTCGGCTACGAGCAGTACTTC. Its translation is CASSPGGVGYEQYF.

CDR3 in amino acids: CASSYGGESYNEQFF. The CDR3 DNA sequence: TGTGCCAGCAGTTACGGAGGGGAATCCTACAATGAGCAGTTCTTC. This chain connects TRBV6-5 to TRBJ2-1; the D gene is possibly TRBD2 (6 bases). CDR3 length: 15 residues. V was clipped by 2 bases and J by 1 base, with 9 bases between them. Germline values: CDR1 MNHEY, CDR2 SVGAGI.

This chain joins TRBV7-8 and TRBJ1-2; no clear D gene. V was trimmed by 3 bases and J by 8 bases, leaving 16 bases between them. CDR3 length: 14 residues. Germline V gives CDR1 SGHVS, CDR2 FQNEAQ. The CDR3 protein is CASSFATGPYGYTF. CDR3 coding DNA: TGTGCCAGCAGCTTCGCAACTGGGCCTTACGGCTACACCTTC. The full variable domain, with the rest looked up from reference TRBV7-8 and TRBJ1-2, is GAGVSQSPRYKVAKRGQDVALRCDPISGHVSLFWYQQALGQGPEFLTYFQNEAQLDKSGLPSDRFFAERPEGSVSTLKIQRTQQEDSAVYLCASSFATGPYGYTFGSGTRLTVV.

The J gene is TRBJ2-7, the V gene TRBV12-3 or TRBV12-4; TRBD1 is a possible D gene (6 bases). The CDR3 consists of 12 residues. V lost 3 bases and J lost 7, with 10 bases in between. The DNA of the CDR3 is TGTGCCAGCAGTTTGGGGGCTGGGGAGCAGTACTTC. Translated, it gives CASSLGAGEQYF.

This rearrangement joins TRBV30 to TRBJ1-1; tentative D call: TRBD1 (6 bases). Trimming cost V 3 bases and J 1 base, with 6 bases left between them. The CDR3 loop spans 12 amino acids. Per germline, CDR1 GTSNPN and CDR2 SVGIG (reference sequence). The CDR3 sequence is CAWRTGNTEAFF. The CDR3 bases are TGTGCCTGGAGGACAGGGAACACTGAAGCTTTCTTT.

This clone was counted between two and nine times. The V call is TRBV4-1, the J call TRBJ1-2; possibly TRBD1 for D (5 bases). The CDR3 length is 16 residues. Per the germline V gene, CDR1 is MGHRA and CDR2 is YSYEKL. V shed 2 bases and J shed 4 bases, with 17 bases lying between them. The CDR3, as DNA: TGCGCCAGCAGCCAACCTCGGCAGGGCAAAGGCTATGGCTACACCTTC. Translation: CASSQPRQGKGYGYTF.

This clone was detected once. The CDR3 is CASSEGGRRQNQPQHF. The CDR3 bases are TGTGCCAGCAGTGAAGGAGGGAGGCGACAGAATCAGCCCCAGCATTTT. This rearrangement joins TRBV2 to TRBJ1-5; D may be TRBD1 (5 bases). Germline V lookup: CDR1 SNHLY, CDR2 FYNNEI. This CDR3 is built from 16 residues. V lost 1 base and J 4 bases, leaving 14 bases between the germline ends.

The chain carries TRBV3-1 (or the pseudogene TRBV3-2) and TRBJ1-1, with a weak D call TRBD1 (5 bases). Deletions cut 5 bases from V and 4 bases from J, with 11 bases between. CDR1 is LGHDT, CDR2 YNNKEL, per germline (reference sequence). The CDR3 consists of 13 residues. The CDR3 nucleotides read TGTGCCAGCAGCACCCAGGGAGGCACTGAAGCTTTCTTT. Its protein is CASSTQGGTEAFF.

The chain employs TRBV28 and TRBJ1-1; 7 bases match TRBD1. CDR1 and CDR2 (germline): MDHEN, SYDVKM. The CDR3 length is 14 residues. V gave up 6 bases and J gave up 13 bases; unmatched junction bases: 17. CDR3 nucleotide sequence: TGTGCCAGCAGCCGACCTAGGACAGGCCACTTTCTTTTCTTT. Translation gives CASSRPRTGHFLFF.

This rearrangement joins TRBV6-2 or TRBV6-3 to TRBJ1-6; the D gene is possibly TRBD1 (5 bases). This CDR3 region has 15 residues. The germline V gene has CDR1 MNHEY and CDR2 SVGEGT. The V end was cut by 4 bases, the J end by 0 bases, with 7 bases between. The CDR3 reads CASSSDSSYNSPLHF. The CDR3 nucleotides read TGTGCCAGCAGTTCAGACAGCTCCTATAATTCACCCCTCCACTTT.

The rearrangement uses TRBV7-3 and TRBJ1-1, with D perhaps matching TRBD1 (6 bases). Germline CDR1 and CDR2: SGHTA and FQGTGA. This CDR3 contains 15 residues. The V and J ends lost 5 bases and 5 bases respectively, with 18 bases between them. The CDR3 here is CASSPLGGRHTEAFF. CDR3 nucleotide sequence: TGTGCCAGCAGCCCCCTGGGGGGGCGACATACTGAAGCTTTCTTT.

The V and J genes are TRBV6-5 and TRBJ2-2; maybe TRBD2 (6 bases). The CDR3 spans 13 residues. Germline V CDR1 and CDR2: MNHEY, SVGAGI. The V end was cut by 6 bases, the J end by 6 bases, with 11 bases between. The CDR3 loop reads CASSRREPGELFF. The CDR3 bases are TGTGCCAGCAGCCGCCGGGAGCCCGGGGAGCTGTTTTTT.

CDR3 DNA sequence: TGCGCCAGCAGCCAAGGGAACGACGATAACTATGGCGGGGGCTACACCTTC. Its translation is CASSQGNDDNYGGGYTF. This sequence joins TRBV4-3 and TRBJ1-2; D not certain. The length of the CDR3 is 17 residues. Germline CDR1 LGHNA, CDR2 YSLEER. V lost 1 base and J 8 bases, leaving 23 bases between the germline ends.

This rearrangement joins TRBV25-1 to TRBJ1-1, with TRBD1 matching over 9 bases. J lost 1 base, V lost 2 bases, and 5 bases had no gene match. The CDR3 has 16 amino acids. CDR1 is MGHDK and CDR2 is SYGVNS in the germline V gene. In DNA form, the CDR3 reads TGTGCCAGCAGTGAAGGGACAGGGCTTGCGAACACTGAAGCTTTCTTT. This encodes CASSEGTGLANTEAFF.

The chain couples TRBV28 to TRBJ1-2; weak D call: TRBD1 (5 bases). The CDR3 is 14 residues long. Germline CDR1 is MDHEN and CDR2 is SYDVKM. V dropped 4 bases and J dropped 4 bases, with 13 bases sitting between them. CDR3 sequence: CASSYSGGVYGYTF. DNA for the CDR3: TGTGCCAGCAGTTATTCCGGGGGGGTCTATGGCTACACCTTC.